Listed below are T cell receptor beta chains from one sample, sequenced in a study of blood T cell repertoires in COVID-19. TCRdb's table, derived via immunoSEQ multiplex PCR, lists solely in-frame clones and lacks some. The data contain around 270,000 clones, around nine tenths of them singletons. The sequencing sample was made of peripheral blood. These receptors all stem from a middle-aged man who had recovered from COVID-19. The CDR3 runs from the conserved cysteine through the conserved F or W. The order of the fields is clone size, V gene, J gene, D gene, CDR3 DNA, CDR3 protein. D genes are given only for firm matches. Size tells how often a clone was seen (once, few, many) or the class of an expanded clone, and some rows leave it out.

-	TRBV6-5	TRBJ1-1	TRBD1	TGTGCCAGCAGTTACAGGACAGGGAACACTGAAGCTTTCTTT	CASSYRTGNTEAFF
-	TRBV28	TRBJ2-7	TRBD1	TGTGCCAGCAGTTTAGGGACAGGCATGATCTCCTACGAGCAGTACTTC	CASSLGTGMISYEQYF
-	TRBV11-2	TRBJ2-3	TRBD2	TGTGCCAGCAGCTTAGATAGGTTAGCGGGGGGCTCTAGCACAGATACGCAGTATTTT	CASSLDRLAGGSSTDTQYF
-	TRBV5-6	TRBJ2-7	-	TGTGCCAGCAGCCAAGAGGGGGTTTCCTACGAGCAGTACTTC	CASSQEGVSYEQYF
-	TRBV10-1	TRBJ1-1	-	TGCGCCAGCACCCCGGGACCGGGGGTCACTGAAGCTTTCTTT	CASTPGPGVTEAFF
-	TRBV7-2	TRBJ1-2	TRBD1	TGTGCCAGCAGCTTAGTACCCCCGGGACAGGTGCCAGCTGGCTACACCTTC	CASSLVPPGQVPAGYTF
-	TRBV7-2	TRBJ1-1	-	TGTGCCAGCAGCTTAGCGGCAGGAAAGGTAGAAGCTTTCTTT	CASSLAAGKVEAFF
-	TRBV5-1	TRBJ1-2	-	TGCGCCAGCCAACAGGGTGATGGCTACACCTTC	CASQQGDGYTF
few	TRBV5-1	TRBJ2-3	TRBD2	TGCGCCAGCACCTTTCGGGGGGTTGAAGGAGATACGCAGTATTTT	CASTFRGVEGDTQYF
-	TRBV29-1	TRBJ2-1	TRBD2	TGCAGCGGGGCCCAGCTAGCGGGAGATCGCGGTGAGCAGTTCTTC	CSGAQLAGDRGEQFF
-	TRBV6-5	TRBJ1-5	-	TGTGCCAGCAGTTACGCTCGGGGAGGTAGCAATCAGCCCCAGCATTTT	CASSYARGGSNQPQHF
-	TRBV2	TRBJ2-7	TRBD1	TGTGCCAGCAGTGACGAGACAGGGGTGGCCGAGCAGTACTTC	CASSDETGVAEQYF
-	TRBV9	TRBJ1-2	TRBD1	TGTGCCAGCAGCGCGACAGGGCACTATGGCTACACCTTC	CASSATGHYGYTF
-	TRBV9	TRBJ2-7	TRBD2	TGTGCCAGCAGCGTAGGGCTAGCGGGAGTGAGCGAGCAGTACTTC	CASSVGLAGVSEQYF
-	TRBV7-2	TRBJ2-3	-	TGTGCCAGCAGCTTTGGGGCTTCACAGGGCGCAGATACGCAGTATTTT	CASSFGASQGADTQYF
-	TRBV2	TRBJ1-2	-	TGTGCCAGCAGAAGGGGGGGCTACACCTTC	CASRRGGYTF
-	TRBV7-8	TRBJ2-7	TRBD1	TGTGCCAGTCCCGACAGGGTAGAAGGCTACGAGCAGTACTTC	CASPDRVEGYEQYF
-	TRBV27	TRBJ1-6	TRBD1	TGTGCCAGCAGCCTCCCTATGGGGACAGGGAGAAGTTCACCCCTCCACTTT	CASSLPMGTGRSSPLHF
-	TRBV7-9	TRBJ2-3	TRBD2	TGTGCCAGCAGCTCACTAGCGGGAGGAAGCACAGATACGCAGTATTTT	CASSSLAGGSTDTQYF
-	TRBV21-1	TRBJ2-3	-	TGTGCCAGCAGCAAAGTTCCGGGACTAACGCACACAGATACGCAGTATTTT	CASSKVPGLTHTDTQYF
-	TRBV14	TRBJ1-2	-	TGTGCCAGCAGCCAATTCTTAAACTATGGCTACACCTTC	CASSQFLNYGYTF
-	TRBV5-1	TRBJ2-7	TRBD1	TGCGCCAGCAGCCCTGCCGGGACAGGGGGTTTTTACGAGCAGTACTTC	CASSPAGTGGFYEQYF
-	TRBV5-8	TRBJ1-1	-	TGTGCCAGCAGCTTGGACAACAGAATGAACACTGAAGCTTTCTTT	CASSLDNRMNTEAFF
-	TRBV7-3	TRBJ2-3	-	TGTGCCAGCAGCTTTAGCGGTTTGCGCACAGATACGCAGTATTTT	CASSFSGLRTDTQYF
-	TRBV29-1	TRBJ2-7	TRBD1	TGCAGCGTGAAACAGGGGGCCTACGAGCAGTACTTC	CSVKQGAYEQYF
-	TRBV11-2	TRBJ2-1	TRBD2	TGTGCCAGCAGCTTAAGAACTAGCGGGAGGAATGAGCAGTTCTTC	CASSLRTSGRNEQFF
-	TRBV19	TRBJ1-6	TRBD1	TGTGCCAGCATGGGACAGCCCAATTCACCCCTCCACTTT	CASMGQPNSPLHF